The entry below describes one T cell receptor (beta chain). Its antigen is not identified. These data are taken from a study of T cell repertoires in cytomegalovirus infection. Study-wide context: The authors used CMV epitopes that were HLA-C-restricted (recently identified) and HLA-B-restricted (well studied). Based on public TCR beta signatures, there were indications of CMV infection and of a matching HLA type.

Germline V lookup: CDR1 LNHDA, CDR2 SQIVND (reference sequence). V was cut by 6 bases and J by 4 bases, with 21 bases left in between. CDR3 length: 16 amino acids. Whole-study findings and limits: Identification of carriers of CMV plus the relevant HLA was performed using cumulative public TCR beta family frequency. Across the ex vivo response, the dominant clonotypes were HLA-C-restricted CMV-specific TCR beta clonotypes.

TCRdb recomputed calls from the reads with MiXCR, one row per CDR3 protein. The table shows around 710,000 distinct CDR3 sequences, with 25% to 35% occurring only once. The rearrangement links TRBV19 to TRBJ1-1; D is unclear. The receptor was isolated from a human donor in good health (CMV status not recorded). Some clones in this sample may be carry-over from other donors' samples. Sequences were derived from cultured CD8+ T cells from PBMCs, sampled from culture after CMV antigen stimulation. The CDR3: CASRSGPAQAVTEAFF. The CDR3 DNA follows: TGTGCCAGTAGGTCCGGACCGGCCCAGGCGGTCACTGAAGCTTTCTTT.